This T cell receptor beta chain was sequenced for a study of T cell responses to AZD1222 COVID-19 vaccine. This clone occurred a few times. Its target is unknown. This CDR3 is built from 14 residues. CDR1 SGHNT and CDR2 YYREEE come from the germline V gene (reference sequence). With V trimmed by 3 bases and J by 7 bases, 6 bases remained unmatched. The assay was immunoSEQ multiplex PCR, and TCRdb's table has in-frame clones only and misses some. The sample comprises about 50,000 clones, roughly 80% of which are singletons, and roughly 5.2% rests with the top ten. The study, taken as a whole, reports: Vaccine-associated CD4 TCRs spanned spike, dominant at 160-218 and 743-854. Increases in Spike-specific TCR breadth and depth were seen after two AZD1222 doses. No repertoire was sampled before or during the peak T cell response, only after it.

The V call is TRBV5-4, the J call TRBJ1-2, with 10 bases fitting TRBD1. The sequence derives from an adult who received the AZD1222 COVID-19 vaccine. The material sequenced was peripheral blood, taken 28 days after the second AZD1222 dose. CDR3 sequence reads: CASSSRDRGFGYTF. The DNA for the CDR3 is TGTGCCAGCAGCTCCCGGGACAGGGGATTTGGCTACACCTTC.